These 22 T cell receptor beta chains originate from one sample sequenced in a study of blood T cell repertoires in COVID-19. Measured with immunoSEQ multiplex PCR; TCRdb has only the in-frame clones, and not every one. The sample yields some 200,000 clones, under 85% seen once. The specimen sequenced was peripheral blood. Source of these receptors: a woman in her twenties or thirties with COVID-19, enrolled during active disease.

This clone has just one count. This chain uses TRBV6-5 with TRBJ2-3; D might be TRBD1 (6 bases). Trimming stripped 5 bases from V and 2 bases from J, with 14 bases between. CDR3 length: 15 residues. The germline V gene has CDR1 MNHEY and CDR2 SVGAGI. For the CDR3, the DNA is TGTGCCAGCAGTCTCAGACAGGTAGCCACAGATACGCAGTATTTT. It codes for CASSLRQVATDTQYF.

The J gene is TRBJ2-3, the V gene TRBV3-1 (or the pseudogene TRBV3-2); 12 nucleotides line up with TRBD2. The CDR3 covers 19 residues. Germline CDR1 reads LGHDT; CDR2 reads YNNKEL (reference sequence). Trimming removed 0 bases from V and 5 bases from J; junction bases left unmatched: 12. The CDR3 coding sequence is TGTGCCAGCAGCCAAGATTTTAGGCTAGCGGGGGGGGAAAGAGATACGCAGTATTTT. It codes for CASSQDFRLAGGERDTQYF.

The V gene is TRBV5-1, the J gene TRBJ2-1; 15 bases fit TRBD2. The germline gives CDR1 SGHRS, CDR2 YFSETQ. The CDR3 length is 18 residues. With 0 bases clipped from V and 5 bases from J, the junction kept 6 bases outside the gene matches. The CDR3 spells CASSLDWTSGGEDNEQFF. CDR3 sequence (DNA): TGCGCCAGCAGCTTGGATTGGACTAGCGGGGGGGAGGACAATGAGCAGTTCTTC.

J is TRBJ1-6 and V is TRBV9; D not resolved. Germline CDR1 SGDLS, CDR2 YYNGEE. Trimming stripped 3 bases from V and 14 bases from J, with 9 bases between. CDR3 length: 11 amino acids. CDR3 loop: CASSAGESLHF. The CDR3 nucleotides read TGTGCCAGCAGCGCCGGGGAGTCCCTCCACTTT.

This sequence joins TRBV28 and TRBJ2-3; TRBD1 is a possible D gene (8 bases). V gave up 4 bases and J gave up 5 bases, with 13 bases separating them. The CDR3 sequence is 14 residues long. The V gene's germline CDR1 is MDHEN and CDR2 SYDVKM. In DNA form, the CDR3 reads TGTGCCAGCAGTTCTACAGGGGGGGTAGATACGCAGTATTTT. Translating gives CASSSTGGVDTQYF.

The chain is built from TRBV23-1 and TRBJ2-2; no reliable D call. TRBV23-1 is classed as an ORF, of uncertain function. Between the trimmed V and J ends, which lost 4 bases and 1 base, there was a span of 10 bases. The CDR3 sequence is 15 residues long. This chain's CDR3 is CASSPTALNTGELFF. CDR3 bases: TGCGCCAGCAGTCCGACTGCCTTGAACACCGGGGAGCTGTTTTTT.

The count of this clone is one. CDR3 residues: CASSPQGRNTGELFF. CDR3 coding DNA: TGTGCCAGCAGCCCCCAGGGTCGGAACACCGGGGAGCTGTTTTTT. V usage is TRBV9 and J usage is TRBJ2-2, with a weak D call TRBD1 (5 bases). Trimming cost V 4 bases and J 1 base, with 11 bases left between them. The CDR3 consists of 15 residues. CDR1 and CDR2 (germline): SGDLS, YYNGEE.

This chain joins TRBV5-1 and TRBJ2-3; D uncertain. V lost 0 bases and J 4 bases, leaving 15 bases between the germline ends. The CDR3 loop spans 16 amino acids. CDR1 is SGHRS, CDR2 YFSETQ, per germline. The CDR3: CASSLAVARGADTQYF. Here the CDR3 DNA reads TGCGCCAGCAGCTTGGCCGTCGCCCGCGGCGCAGATACGCAGTATTTT.

This clone has more than one count but fewer than ten. The V gene is TRBV18, the J gene TRBJ1-1; tentative D call: TRBD1 (5 bases). The CDR3 has 12 residues. V was pared by 6 bases and J by 7 bases, with 12 bases between. The germline V gene has CDR1 KGHSH and CDR2 LQKENI. The CDR3 DNA reads as TGTGCCAGCTCCCAAGCCAGGGATGAAGCTTTCTTT. This translates into CASSQARDEAFF.

This clone was found once. The chain uses TRBV2 and TRBJ2-1, with TRBD2 identical over 10 bases. The CDR3 runs to 16 residues. Germline CDR1 is SNHLY and CDR2 is FYNNEI. V lost 6 bases and J lost 1; bases outside the gene matches: 6. The CDR3: CASRTSGRVSYNEQFF. CDR3 in DNA: TGTGCCAGCAGAACCAGCGGGAGGGTTTCCTACAATGAGCAGTTCTTC.

Only one count was recorded for this clone. The chain has TRBV14 and TRBJ2-2; D is possibly TRBD1 (5 bases). CDR1 and CDR2 from the germline V gene are SGHDN and FVKESK. V lost 4 bases and J lost 5, with 14 bases in between. This CDR3 has 15 residues. The CDR3 protein is CASSRWTPMTGELFF. CDR3 sequence (DNA): TGTGCCAGCAGCCGATGGACACCTATGACCGGGGAGCTGTTTTTT.

The V call is TRBV3-1 (or the pseudogene TRBV3-2), the J call TRBJ1-1; the D is unclear. The CDR3 has 13 amino acids. Per the germline V gene, CDR1 is LGHDT and CDR2 is YNNKEL (reference sequence). V dropped 3 bases and J dropped 2 bases, with 7 bases sitting between them. The CDR3: CASSQAPNTEAFF. The DNA of the CDR3 is TGTGCCAGCAGCCAGGCCCCAAACACTGAAGCTTTCTTT.

This sequence joins TRBV9 and TRBJ1-1, with D possibly matching TRBD1 (6 bases). The germline V and J ends were trimmed by 2 bases and 3 bases, with 11 bases remaining between them. CDR3 length equals 14 residues. Germline CDR1 is SGDLS and CDR2 is YYNGEE. CDR3 sequence reads: CASSVGGIDTEAFF. CDR3 sequence (DNA): TGTGCCAGCAGCGTTGGGGGCATCGACACTGAAGCTTTCTTT.

The chain is built from TRBV15 and TRBJ1-5, with 8 positions matching TRBD1. Losses at the gene ends were 5 bases for V and 3 bases for J; bases not matched to a gene: 12. Germline CDR1 reads LNHNV; CDR2 reads YYDKDF (reference sequence). CDR3 size: 17 residues. DNA for the CDR3: TGTGCCACCAGCTCACGGAAGACAGGGGCTCTCAATCAGCCCCAGCATTTT. As protein: CATSSRKTGALNQPQHF.

V and J are TRBV2 and TRBJ2-5; a possible D gene is TRBD2 (5 bases). The CDR3 extends over 15 amino acids. Germline V lookup: CDR1 SNHLY, CDR2 FYNNEI. Trimming took 0 bases from V and 0 from J, leaving 8 bases between them. DNA for the CDR3: TGTGCCAGCAGTGAAGCGCGGGCTAACCAAGAGACCCAGTACTTC. Its translation is CASSEARANQETQYF.

The chain carries TRBV5-5 and TRBJ2-7, with a tentative D call TRBD1 (7 bases). CDR1 and CDR2 (germline): SGHKS, YYEKEE (reference sequence). Between the trimmed V and J ends, which lost 4 bases and 3 bases, there was a span of 17 bases. The CDR3 sequence is 15 residues long. CDR3 loop: CASSPMTGRHYEQYF. Here the CDR3 DNA reads TGTGCCAGCAGCCCTATGACAGGGAGGCACTACGAGCAGTACTTC.

The gene calls are TRBV4-3 and TRBJ2-7; D not certain. Germline CDR1 and CDR2: LGHNA and YSLEER. This CDR3 has 14 residues. V was clipped by 0 bases and J by 4 bases, with 10 bases between them. The DNA of the CDR3 is TGCGCCAGCAGCCAAGATCTAATCCAATACGAGCAGTACTTC. This sequence encodes CASSQDLIQYEQYF.

J is TRBJ1-2 and V is TRBV7-3; 9 bases match TRBD1. V gave up 5 bases and J gave up 8 bases; unmatched junction bases: 6. The CDR3 consists of 13 residues. Germline-derived CDR1 and CDR2 are SGHTA and FQGTGA. CDR3 protein: CASSPGTGYGYTF. CDR3 DNA sequence: TGTGCCAGCAGCCCGGGGACAGGGTACGGCTACACCTTC.

There are a few counts of this clone. This rearrangement joins TRBV4-1 to TRBJ1-5; D not resolved. This CDR3 spans 15 amino acids. Germline CDR1 is MGHRA and CDR2 is YSYEKL. V was trimmed by 1 base and J by 1 base, leaving 8 bases between them. The CDR3 region is CASSQAGGSNQPQHF. Here the CDR3 DNA reads TGCGCCAGCAGCCAAGCGGGTGGGAGCAATCAGCCCCAGCATTTT.

This chain uses TRBV10-3 with TRBJ1-5; TRBD1 agrees at 7 bases. Germline loops: CDR1 ENHRY, CDR2 SYGVKD. CDR3 length: 13 amino acids. V was pared by 5 bases and J by 9 bases, with 7 bases of the junction left unmatched. CDR3 residues: CAISTGALRPQHF. The CDR3 nucleotides are TGTGCCATCAGTACAGGGGCCTTGAGGCCCCAGCATTTT.

This clone appeared once. This chain uses TRBV13 with TRBJ2-7; TRBD1 might be the D (6 bases). The V and J ends lost 4 bases and 7 bases respectively, with 14 bases between them. The CDR3 is 13 amino acids. CDR1 and CDR2 from the germline V gene are PRHDT and FYEKMQ (reference sequence). CDR3 region: CASSWEQGGEQYF. In DNA form, the CDR3 reads TGTGCCAGCAGCTGGGAACAGGGTGGAGAGCAGTACTTC.

The gene calls are TRBV19 and TRBJ1-2; 8 bases align to TRBD1. The V gene end was trimmed by 0 bases and the J gene end by 4 bases; junction bases not matched to a gene: 7. The V gene's germline CDR1 is LNHDA and CDR2 SQIVND (reference sequence). This CDR3 comprises 16 residues. The chain's CDR3 is CASSIDLEDRGYGYTF. CDR3 in DNA: TGTGCCAGTAGTATAGATCTTGAAGACAGGGGCTATGGCTACACCTTC.